The source of this T cell receptor beta chain is a study of cytomegalovirus exposure and HLA in healthy donors. The overall study: In terms of ancestry, the Caucasian-associated cluster contained about 81% of the roughly 360 genotyped donors. Study results and caveats: In a later analysis, a missense DCLRE1C variant was linked to TCR beta V- and J-gene trimming.

Germline V gene data show CDR1 as SGHTA and CDR2 as FQGTGA. Germline trimming cut 5 bases from V and 2 bases from J; bases unmatched to any gene: 6. This CDR3 contains 15 residues. Primers for the PCR totalled 60 Vbeta and 13 Jbeta. Data came from immunoSEQ multiplex PCR; TCRdb stores just in-frame clones and leaves some out. Its table records 130,000 or so clones. Notes on this clone: The antigen is undetermined.

Sequenced: PBMCs. J is TRBJ2-3 and V is TRBV7-3; the match to TRBD2 covers 8 bases. The TCR comes from a woman between 40 and 55 years old in good health and CMV-seropositive. The CDR3 nucleotides are TGTGCCAGCAGCCCTACTAGCGGTTCCACAGATACGCAGTATTTT. Amino acid sequence: CASSPTSGSTDTQYF.